Presented here are 28 T cell receptor beta chains from one specimen sequenced in a study of blood T cell repertoires in COVID-19. The protocol was immunoSEQ multiplex PCR, while the TCRdb copy is restricted to in-frame clones and leaves out a portion. The sample lists some 260,000 clones, 88% seen once, with 6% to 6.5% in the top ten. The sample comprised peripheral blood. These receptors were collected from a woman aged 25 to 39 with COVID-19, enrolled during active disease.

The gene calls are TRBV28 and TRBJ1-4; D perhaps matches TRBD1 (6 bases). The CDR3 length is 15 residues. Trimming took 5 bases from V and 7 from J, leaving 17 bases between them. Germline values: CDR1 MDHEN, CDR2 SYDVKM. The CDR3 loop is CASSIQNRDGEKLFF. The CDR3 DNA is TGTGCCAGCAGTATCCAAAACAGGGACGGTGAAAAACTGTTTTTT.

Only one count was recorded for this clone. This chain connects TRBV5-6 to TRBJ2-5; 9 nucleotides align to TRBD1. This CDR3 contains 13 residues. V lost 3 bases, J lost 4 bases, and 1 base stayed unmatched. The germline V gene encodes CDR1 SGHDT and CDR2 YYEEEE. As DNA, the CDR3 is TGTGCCAGCAGCTGGGGACAGGGAGAGACCCAGTACTTC. Its translation: CASSWGQGETQYF.

The V call is TRBV19, the J call TRBJ1-2; 11 bases agree with TRBD1. V lost 9 bases, J lost 4 bases, and 10 bases stayed unmatched. The CDR3 consists of 15 residues. Germline CDR1 LNHDA, CDR2 SQIVND (reference sequence). CDR3 in amino acids: CARSAGTGGIYGYTF. For the CDR3, the DNA is TGTGCCAGGAGTGCCGGGACAGGGGGAATCTATGGCTACACCTTC.

The rearrangement joins TRBV11-3 to TRBJ2-7; TRBD2 is a possible D gene (7 bases). Germline CDR1 SGHNT, CDR2 YENEEA. This CDR3 comprises 16 residues. V shed 1 base and J shed 4 bases, with 17 bases lying between them. The CDR3, as DNA: TGTGCCAGCAGCTTAGGGGCGGGAGAGGGGGAATACGAGCAGTACGTC. This sequence encodes CASSLGAGEGEYEQYV.

This clone was detected only a few times. This sequence joins TRBV28 and TRBJ1-2; 9 positions match TRBD1. In germline, CDR1 is MDHEN, CDR2 SYDVKM. The V gene end was trimmed by 4 bases and the J gene end by 8 bases; junction bases not matched to a gene: 2. This CDR3 is 12 amino acids long. The CDR3 nucleotides read TGTGCCAGCAGTTCGGGGACAGGGGGCTACACCTTC. It encodes CASSSGTGGYTF.

The V and J genes are TRBV5-8 and TRBJ2-4; 10 nucleotides match TRBD1. The CDR3 loop spans 13 amino acids. Germline V gene lookup returns CDR1 SGHTS and CDR2 YDEGEE. With 4 bases clipped from V and 8 bases from J, the junction kept 3 bases outside the gene matches. The CDR3 reads CASSRDRGDIQYF. The CDR3 DNA reads as TGTGCCAGCAGCCGGGACAGGGGAGACATTCAGTACTTC.

CDR3 loop: CASSISWSSLYEQYF. DNA of the CDR3: TGTGCCAGCAGTATTTCATGGTCTAGCCTCTACGAGCAGTACTTC. The rearrangement joins TRBV6-2 or TRBV6-3 to TRBJ2-7, with D maybe TRBD2 (5 bases). The V gene's germline CDR1 is MNHEY and CDR2 SVGEGT. This CDR3 region has 15 residues. Trimming stripped 5 bases from V and 3 bases from J, with 17 bases between.

V and J are TRBV7-2 and TRBJ2-3; 7 bases fit TRBD2. CDR3 length equals 13 residues. Germline V CDR1 and CDR2: SGHTA, FQGNSA. After removal of 6 bases from V and 5 bases from J, the junction contained 5 bases not matched to a gene. CDR3 coding DNA: TGTGCCAGCAGGGGAGGGGCTGTAGATACGCAGTATTTT. Translated, it gives CASRGGAVDTQYF. The whole variable domain, remainder taken from reference TRBV7-2 and TRBJ2-3, is GAGVSQSPSNKVTEKGKDVELRCDPISGHTALYWYRQSLGQGLEFLIYFQGNSAPDKSGLPSDRFSAERTGGSVSTLTIQRTQQEDSAVYLCASRGGAVDTQYFGPGTRLTVL.

The genes are TRBV7-2 and TRBJ2-7; 15 bases line up with TRBD2. Looked up from germline, CDR1 is SGHTA and CDR2 is FQGNSA. This CDR3 has 18 residues. The V gene end was trimmed by 5 bases and the J gene end by 3 bases; junction bases not matched to a gene: 11. CDR3 loop: CASSLRTSGGVQIYEQYF. The CDR3 nucleotides are TGTGCCAGCAGCCTACGGACTAGCGGGGGGGTACAGATCTACGAGCAGTACTTC.

This clone was seen only once. In the same sample, other DNA sequences code for this CDR3. V usage is TRBV18 and J usage is TRBJ2-5, with 9 bases aligning to TRBD1. Germline V lookup: CDR1 KGHSH, CDR2 LQKENI. J gave up 2 bases and V 4 bases, and 2 bases lay outside the gene matches. The CDR3 consists of 14 residues. The CDR3 DNA follows: TGTGCCAGCTCACTGACAGGGGGGCAAGAGACCCAGTACTTC. This codes for CASSLTGGQETQYF.

The chain links TRBV9 to TRBJ1-1; D is perhaps TRBD1 (6 bases). The germline CDR1 and CDR2 sequences are SGDLS and YYNGEE. V was shortened by 0 bases and J by 5 bases, with 14 bases between the two germline ends. The CDR3 totals 15 residues. As DNA, the CDR3 is TGTGCCAGCAGCGTAGATGCAGGGGCCGGGACTGAAGCTTTCTTT. It encodes CASSVDAGAGTEAFF.

CDR3 DNA: TGTGCCAGCAGTAGCCACGCTACGGACAGCCTCTTGAACACCGGGGAGCTGTTTTTT. It codes for CASSSHATDSLLNTGELFF. The V gene is TRBV6-4, the J gene TRBJ2-2; weak D call: TRBD1 (6 bases). V was pared by 5 bases and J by 1 base, with 23 bases between. Germline V gene sequence: CDR1 MRHNA, CDR2 SNTAGT. The CDR3 is 19 amino acids.

This chain connects TRBV23-1 to TRBJ2-3, with 11 positions matching TRBD1. TRBV23-1 is treated as an ORF (open reading frame) with a function not yet certain. The CDR3 consists of 18 residues. The V gene end was trimmed by 4 bases and the J gene end by 0 bases; junction bases not matched to a gene: 9. This CDR3 reads CASSRKPGQGASTDTQYF. DNA for the CDR3: TGCGCCAGCAGTCGGAAACCCGGACAGGGGGCCAGCACAGATACGCAGTATTTT.

This clone occurred once. The chain is built from TRBV4-1 and TRBJ1-2; D not certain. Trimming took 0 bases from V and 5 from J, leaving 13 bases between them. Per germline, CDR1 MGHRA and CDR2 YSYEKL. The CDR3 has 15 residues. This CDR3 reads CASSQEGLRRYGYTF. The CDR3 DNA is TGCGCCAGCAGCCAAGAAGGACTACGACGGTATGGCTACACCTTC.

V gene TRBV10-3 combines with J gene TRBJ2-3; 8 nucleotides agree with TRBD2. In germline, CDR1 is ENHRY, CDR2 SYGVKD. V dropped 3 bases and J dropped 2; count of bases not matched to a gene: 7. CDR3 length: 16 amino acids. The CDR3 loop reads CAISDPGGAPTDTQYF. CDR3 coding DNA: TGTGCCATCAGTGACCCGGGGGGGGCCCCCACAGATACGCAGTATTTT.

The V gene is TRBV5-6, the J gene TRBJ1-2, with a possible D match to TRBD1 (6 bases). The CDR3 is 14 residues long. The V end lost 4 bases, the J end lost 4 bases, and 14 bases lay between the germline ends. Germline loops: CDR1 SGHDT, CDR2 YYEEEE. This CDR3 is CASSQGQNLYGYTF. For the CDR3, the DNA is TGTGCCAGCAGCCAAGGACAGAACCTCTATGGCTACACCTTC.

This clone is a singleton in its sample. This rearrangement joins TRBV27 to TRBJ2-1, with 9 bases identical to TRBD2. CDR3 size: 14 residues. Per germline, CDR1 MNHEY and CDR2 SMNVEV (reference sequence). Losses at the gene ends were 6 bases for V and 5 bases for J; bases not matched to a gene: 5. The CDR3 region is CASSMAGGHNEQFF. CDR3 in DNA: TGTGCCAGCAGCATGGCGGGAGGGCACAATGAGCAGTTCTTC.

This clone is a singleton in its sample. The V call is TRBV6-6, the J call TRBJ1-6; 9 bases are shared with TRBD1. This CDR3 is built from 14 residues. Trimming cost V 6 bases and J 9 bases; bases outside gene matches: 6. Germline-derived CDR1 and CDR2 are MNHNY and SVGAGI (reference sequence). The CDR3 nucleotides read TGTGCCAGCAGCCCTGGGACAGGGACTTCACCCCTCCACTTT. Its translation: CASSPGTGTSPLHF.

This chain joins TRBV10-3 and TRBJ2-5; the D is unclear. The CDR3 is 13 amino acids. Trimming took off 3 bases at V and 3 bases at J, with 8 bases between the two ends. CDR1 is ENHRY and CDR2 is SYGVKD in the germline V gene. The CDR3 here is CAISERGEETQYF. The CDR3 DNA reads as TGTGCCATCAGTGAACGAGGTGAAGAGACCCAGTACTTC.

V is TRBV5-1 and J is TRBJ2-3, with 7 bases matching TRBD1. There are 14 residues in the CDR3. From germline, CDR1 is SGHRS and CDR2 YFSETQ. The trim removed 2 bases at V and 7 bases at J, leaving 7 bases unmatched. The CDR3 here is CASSLTTGMNTQYF. The CDR3 DNA reads as TGCGCCAGCAGCTTAACGACAGGGATGAATACGCAGTATTTT.

The genes are TRBV29-1 and TRBJ2-2; D is perhaps TRBD2 (7 bases). The CDR3 sequence is 14 residues long. The V end was cut by 7 bases, the J end by 4 bases, with 16 bases between. Germline CDR1 reads SQVTM; CDR2 reads ANQGSEA. CDR3: CSARRGAGTGELFF. In DNA form, the CDR3 reads TGCAGCGCCCGCCGGGGGGCTGGCACCGGGGAGCTGTTTTTT.

The V call is TRBV7-2, the J call TRBJ2-5; possibly TRBD2 for D (7 bases). This CDR3 has 16 amino acids. Germline CDR1 SGHTA, CDR2 FQGNSA. The ends were cut back, 4 bases at V and 5 bases at J, with 20 bases in the middle. This CDR3 reads CASSWGLSEGVETQYF. The DNA for the CDR3 is TGTGCCAGCAGCTGGGGACTATCCGAGGGGGTGGAGACCCAGTACTTC. Supplemented by reference TRBV7-2 and TRBJ2-5, the full variable domain reads GAGVSQSPSNKVTEKGKDVELRCDPISGHTALYWYRQSLGQGLEFLIYFQGNSAPDKSGLPSDRFSAERTGGSVSTLTIQRTQQEDSAVYLCASSWGLSEGVETQYFGPGTRLLVL.

This chain links TRBV9 with TRBJ2-5, with a tentative D call TRBD2 (6 bases). V lost 7 bases to trimming and J lost 10 bases, with 8 bases between them. The CDR3 spans 9 residues. Looked up from germline, CDR1 is SGDLS and CDR2 is YYNGEE. CDR3 nucleotide sequence: TGTGCCAGCCGGGACTTCCAGTACTTC. Residues: CASRDFQYF.

The chain uses TRBV19 and TRBJ2-4; 7 nucleotides agree with TRBD1. This CDR3 comprises 15 residues. The germline CDR1 and CDR2 sequences are LNHDA and SQIVND (reference sequence). Germline trimming cut 5 bases from V and 2 bases from J; bases unmatched to any gene: 6. The CDR3 here is CASSLQQGSKNIQYF. CDR3 DNA sequence: TGTGCCAGTAGTCTACAACAGGGGTCCAAAAACATTCAGTACTTC.

The sample holds a few counts of this clone. The rearrangement joins TRBV15 to TRBJ2-3; possibly TRBD2 for D (6 bases). Trimming shortened V by 4 bases and J by 1 base, and 12 bases separated the two germline ends. This CDR3 contains 15 residues. Germline V gives CDR1 LNHNV, CDR2 YYDKDF (reference sequence). In DNA form, the CDR3 reads TGTGCCACCAGCAAGGCCGGGGAGGGCACAGATACGCAGTATTTT. This codes for CATSKAGEGTDTQYF.

This rearrangement joins TRBV28 to TRBJ2-3; 8 bases are a match to TRBD2. The germline V gene has CDR1 MDHEN and CDR2 SYDVKM. There are 16 residues in the CDR3. With V trimmed by 5 bases and J by 2 bases, 9 bases remained unmatched. In nucleotides, the CDR3 is TGTGCCAGCAGTCCCCCCGGGGGGGCTTACACAGATACGCAGTATTTT. The encoded protein is CASSPPGGAYTDTQYF.

The rearrangement links TRBV7-9 to TRBJ2-3, with 10 nucleotides matching TRBD2. The CDR3 totals 16 residues. Germline lookup yields CDR1 SEHNR and CDR2 FQNEAQ (reference sequence). Trimming at V came to 6 bases and at J to 4 bases, leaving 10 bases not matched to a gene. The CDR3 loop reads CASRTNLAGGADTQYF. The CDR3 DNA reads as TGTGCCAGCAGAACCAATTTAGCGGGGGGCGCAGATACGCAGTATTTT.

The genes are TRBV4-1 and TRBJ1-6; TRBD1 might be the D (6 bases). V lost 4 bases to trimming and J lost 7 bases, with 11 bases between them. CDR3 length: 14 residues. Germline lookup yields CDR1 MGHRA and CDR2 YSYEKL. The CDR3 nucleotides read TGCGCCAGCAGCCCGGCTAGGGGGAATTCACCCCTCCACTTT. Translation gives CASSPARGNSPLHF.